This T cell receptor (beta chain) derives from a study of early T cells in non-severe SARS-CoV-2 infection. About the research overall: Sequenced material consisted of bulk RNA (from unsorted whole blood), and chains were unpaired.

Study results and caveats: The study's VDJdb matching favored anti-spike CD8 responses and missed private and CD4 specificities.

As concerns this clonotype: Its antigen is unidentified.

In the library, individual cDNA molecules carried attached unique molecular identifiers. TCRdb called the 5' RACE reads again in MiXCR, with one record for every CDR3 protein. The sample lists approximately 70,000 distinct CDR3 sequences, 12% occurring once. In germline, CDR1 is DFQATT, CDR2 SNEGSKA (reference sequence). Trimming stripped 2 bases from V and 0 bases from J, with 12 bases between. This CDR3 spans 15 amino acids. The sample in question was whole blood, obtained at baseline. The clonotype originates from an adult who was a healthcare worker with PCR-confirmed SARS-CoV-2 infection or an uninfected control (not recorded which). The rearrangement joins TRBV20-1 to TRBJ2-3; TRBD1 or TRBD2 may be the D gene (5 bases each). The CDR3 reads CSARYGDPSTDTQYF. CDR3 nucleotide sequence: TGCAGTGCTAGATACGGGGACCCTAGCACAGATACGCAGTATTTT.